Shown below are 21 T cell receptor beta chains from a single sample sequenced in a study of patients and donors after allogeneic stem cell transplantation. TCRdb re-analysed the RT-PCR reads in MiXCR, keeping a single row per CDR3 protein. The repertoire holds hundreds of thousands of distinct CDR3 sequences, roughly 17% seen once, with less than 8.5% in the top ten. Sequencing used blood, either unsorted or a sorted T cell fraction (not recorded which). The source is a human donor who was either an allogeneic HSCT recipient or a stem cell or donor lymphocyte infusion donor (not recorded which). It is not recorded whose cells these are; they may come from a transplant donor.

This clonotype was observed many times. This rearrangement joins TRBV4-2 to TRBJ2-5, with TRBD2 matching over 9 bases. CDR3 length: 16 amino acids. Per the germline V gene, CDR1 is LGHNA and CDR2 is YNFKEQ. The J segment lost 2 bases and the V segment lost 1 base, leaving 5 bases of the junction unmatched. DNA of the CDR3: TGTGCCAGCAGCCAAGTGATCGCGGGGGGGCAAGAGACCCAGTACTTC. It translates to CASSQVIAGGQETQYF.

The chain recombines TRBV7-3 with TRBJ1-6; no reliable D call. Trimming took off 2 bases at V and 6 bases at J, with 11 bases between the two ends. The CDR3 loop spans 15 amino acids. Germline V gene lookup returns CDR1 SGHTA and CDR2 FQGTGA. The CDR3 is CASSLQGRGNSPLHF. The CDR3 coding sequence is TGTGCCAGCAGCTTACAAGGGCGTGGTAATTCACCCCTCCACTTT. Based on the CDR3 plus reference TRBV7-3 and TRBJ1-6, the full variable domain is GAGVSQTPSNKVTEKGKYVELRCDPISGHTALYWYRQSLGQGPEFLIYFQGTGAADDSGLPNDRFFAVRPEGSVSTLKIQRTERGDSAVYLCASSLQGRGNSPLHFGNGTRLTVT.

Only a few counts were recorded for this clonotype. J is TRBJ2-1 and V is TRBV21-1; the table's D call, TRBD2, has no DNA check behind it. TRBV21-1 is tagged as a pseudogene. The length of the CDR3 is 16 residues. The CDR3 region is CASSKEGLGFSNEQFF. In nucleotides, the CDR3 is TGTGCCAGCAGCAAAGAAGGACTAGGCTTCTCCAATGAGCAGTTCTTC.

This clonotype was picked up a small number of times. The DNA for the CDR3 is TGTGCCAGCAGACCCAGACAGGGAGGATACGAAAAACTGTTTTTT. Protein sequence: CASRPRQGGYEKLFF. This sequence joins TRBV28 and TRBJ1-4, with 7 bases fitting TRBD1. Losses at the gene ends were 6 bases for V and 8 bases for J; bases not matched to a gene: 12. Germline V lookup: CDR1 MDHEN, CDR2 SYDVKM. This CDR3 has 15 residues.

This clonotype was counted many times. The chain combines TRBV4-3 with TRBJ2-5; tentative D call: TRBD2 (5 bases). CDR1 and CDR2 from the germline V gene are LGHNA and YSLEER. This CDR3 has 15 amino acids. V was cut by 2 bases and J by 5 bases, with 15 bases left in between. Here the CDR3 reads CASSQSLTTEETQYF. CDR3 in DNA: TGCGCCAGCAGCCAATCCCTGACTACCGAGGAGACCCAGTACTTC.

This chain links TRBV19 with TRBJ1-5; a possible D gene is TRBD1 (5 bases). The CDR3 covers 14 residues. With 2 bases removed from V and 5 bases from J, the gap between germline ends came to 10 bases. CDR1 and CDR2 (germline): LNHDA, SQIVND (reference sequence). CDR3 nucleotide sequence: TGTGCCAGTAGTATACGGGGGTCGGATCAGCCCCAGCATTTT. Its protein is CASSIRGSDQPQHF.

V usage is TRBV6-2 or TRBV6-3 and J usage is TRBJ2-1; D is undetermined. Germline assignment: CDR1 MNHEY and CDR2 SVGEGT. Trimming cost V 4 bases and J 8 bases, with 6 bases left between them. This CDR3 comprises 11 residues. DNA for the CDR3: TGTGCCAGCAGTTGGGGTTATGAGCAGTTCTTC. Amino acid sequence: CASSWGYEQFF.

The sample holds one count of this clonotype. V gene TRBV12-3 or TRBV12-4 combines with J gene TRBJ1-1, with D unresolved. V was pared by 4 bases and J by 1 base, with 10 bases between. The CDR3 consists of 14 residues. This chain's CDR3 is CASSSVERNTEAFF. Written as DNA, the CDR3 is TGTGCCAGCAGTTCTGTGGAACGGAACACTGAAGCTTTCTTT.

The chain recombines TRBV4-1 with TRBJ2-3; 7 bases are a match to TRBD2. V shed 0 bases and J 6 bases; nucleotides not matched to a gene: 9. CDR1 MGHRA and CDR2 YSYEKL come from the germline V gene. CDR3 length equals 16 residues. The CDR3 DNA is TGCGCCAGCAGCCAAGAGGTTAGCGGGCCATGGGATACGCAGTATTTT. Amino acids: CASSQEVSGPWDTQYF.

This clonotype was seen more than once but under ten times. The chain uses TRBV24-1 and TRBJ2-5; tentatively, D is TRBD2 (6 bases). CDR1 and CDR2 from the germline V gene are KGHDR and SFDVKD. This CDR3 is built from 12 residues. V was pared by 6 bases and J by 4 bases, with 8 bases between. The CDR3 nucleotides are TGTGCCACCAGTTGGGGAGGAGAGACCCAGTACTTC. Translation gives CATSWGGETQYF.

The rearrangement uses TRBV19 and TRBJ2-3; 9 bases align to TRBD2. This CDR3 is 15 amino acids long. V shed 4 bases, J shed 3 bases, and the junction held 5 bases outside the gene matches. Germline lookup yields CDR1 LNHDA and CDR2 SQIVND (reference sequence). Here the CDR3 reads CASSRREGGTDTQYF. The CDR3 nucleotides read TGTGCCAGTAGTAGGCGGGAGGGAGGTACAGATACGCAGTATTTT.

The chain is built from TRBV5-5 and TRBJ2-5; 7 nucleotides agree with TRBD1. The CDR3 consists of 15 residues. V dropped 4 bases and J dropped 5; count of bases not matched to a gene: 11. Germline lookup yields CDR1 SGHKS and CDR2 YYEKEE (reference sequence). The CDR3 loop reads CASSLWTGGGETQYF. The CDR3 DNA sequence: TGTGCCAGCAGCCTGTGGACAGGAGGTGGGGAGACCCAGTACTTC.

This clonotype has only a few counts. The rearrangement links TRBV21-1 to TRBJ1-5; TRBD1, the table's D call, was not compared with the DNA. TRBV21-1 counts as a pseudogene. The CDR3 covers 16 residues. The CDR3 loop reads CASSLGTAGKRQPQHF. CDR3 DNA: TGTGCCAGCAGCCTAGGGACAGCCGGGAAACGGCAGCCCCAGCATTTT.

This sequence joins TRBV12-3 or TRBV12-4 and TRBJ2-3, with 7 bases matching TRBD2. V lost 5 bases to trimming and J lost 6 bases; unmatched junction nucleotides: 17. The CDR3 runs 17 residues. The CDR3 sequence is CASSATLFGGSLDTQYF. The CDR3, as DNA: TGTGCCAGCAGTGCAACGCTCTTCGGCGGGAGTCTCGATACGCAGTATTTT.

This clonotype came up a few times. The V and J genes are TRBV28 and TRBJ1-1; perhaps TRBD1 as D (5 bases). Germline CDR1 reads MDHEN; CDR2 reads SYDVKM. V shed 2 bases and J shed 5 bases, with 12 bases lying between them. The length of the CDR3 is 14 residues. The CDR3 DNA reads TGTGCCAGCAGTTTAGGGGGGACGGGGACTGAAGCTTTCTTT. Its protein is CASSLGGTGTEAFF.

This clonotype was observed a few times. The chain combines TRBV20-1 with TRBJ1-1; 9 positions agree with TRBD1. The CDR3 length is 14 residues. Germline-derived CDR1 and CDR2 are DFQATT and SNEGSKA (reference sequence). V lost 2 bases, J lost 4 bases, and 5 bases stayed unmatched. The CDR3 sequence: CSARYRGRTTEAFF. In DNA form, the CDR3 reads TGCAGTGCTAGATACAGGGGGCGTACCACTGAAGCTTTCTTT.

V usage is TRBV6-1 and J usage is TRBJ1-4; D is possibly TRBD1 (5 bases). The CDR3 totals 19 residues. The germline V gene encodes CDR1 MNHNS and CDR2 SASEGT. V was cut by 7 bases and J by 8 bases, with 32 bases left in between. CDR3 coding DNA: TGTGCCAGCACTCAACCCTCCGGGACGAAGGCCGCCGGAGGCGAAAAACTGTTTTTT. Translating gives CASTQPSGTKAAGGEKLFF.

The V and J genes are TRBV12-5 and TRBJ1-5; a possible D gene is TRBD1 (5 bases). The CDR3 is 14 amino acids. V was cut by 6 bases and J by 5 bases, with 14 bases left in between. Germline CDR1 is LGHNT and CDR2 is FRNRAP. CDR3: CASGTDSPDQPQHF. The CDR3 coding sequence is TGTGCTAGTGGGACAGACAGTCCGGATCAGCCCCAGCATTTT.

Many counts were recorded for this clonotype. This chain links TRBV29-1 with TRBJ1-2, with 7 positions matching TRBD1. The CDR3 is 14 residues long. Germline loops: CDR1 SQVTM, CDR2 ANQGSEA. Germline trimming cut 5 bases from V and 4 bases from J; bases unmatched to any gene: 10. The chain's CDR3 is CSVSLDRKGYGYTF. The CDR3 DNA follows: TGCAGCGTTAGCCTGGACAGGAAAGGCTATGGCTACACCTTC.

Only a few counts were recorded for this clonotype. The gene calls are TRBV20-1 and TRBJ2-2; the D gene could be TRBD1 or TRBD2 (6 bases each). CDR1 and CDR2 from the germline V gene are DFQATT and SNEGSKA (reference sequence). The germline V and J ends were trimmed by 6 bases and 0 bases, with 17 bases remaining between them. The CDR3 length is 16 residues. CDR3 nucleotides: TGCAGTGCCCTAGGGGGGACTCACGCGAACACCGGGGAGCTGTTTTTT. The encoded protein is CSALGGTHANTGELFF.

This clonotype was picked up many times. The chain is built from TRBV7-9 and TRBJ1-6; D perhaps matches TRBD1 (5 bases). The CDR3 totals 15 residues. Germline V gene data show CDR1 as SEHNR and CDR2 as FQNEAQ (reference sequence). V lost 1 base and J lost 7, with 11 bases in between. The CDR3 loop reads CASSLDGQTNSPLHF. DNA of the CDR3: TGTGCCAGCAGCTTAGACGGACAAACCAATTCACCCCTCCACTTT.